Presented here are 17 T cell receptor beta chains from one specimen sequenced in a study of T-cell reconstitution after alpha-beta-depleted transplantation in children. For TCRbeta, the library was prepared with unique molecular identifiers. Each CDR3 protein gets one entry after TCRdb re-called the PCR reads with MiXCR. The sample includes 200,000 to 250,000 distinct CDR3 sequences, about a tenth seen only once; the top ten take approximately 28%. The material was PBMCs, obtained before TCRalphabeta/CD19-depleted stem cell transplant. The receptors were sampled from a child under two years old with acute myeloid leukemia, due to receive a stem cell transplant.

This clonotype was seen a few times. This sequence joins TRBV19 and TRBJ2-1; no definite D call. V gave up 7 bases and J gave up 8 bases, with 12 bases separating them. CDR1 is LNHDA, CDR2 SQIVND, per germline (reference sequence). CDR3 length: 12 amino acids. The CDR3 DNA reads TGTGCCAGTACCGACTCCCCGGATGAGCAGTTCTTC. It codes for CASTDSPDEQFF.

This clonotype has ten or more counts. CDR3 in DNA: TGCAGCGTTGACGGCAGTCCCTATGGCTACACCTTC. Its protein is CSVDGSPYGYTF. The J gene is TRBJ1-2, the V gene TRBV29-1; D unresolved. Germline V gene lookup returns CDR1 SQVTM and CDR2 ANQGSEA. The CDR3 has 12 amino acids. The V and J ends lost 3 bases and 4 bases respectively, with 9 bases between them.

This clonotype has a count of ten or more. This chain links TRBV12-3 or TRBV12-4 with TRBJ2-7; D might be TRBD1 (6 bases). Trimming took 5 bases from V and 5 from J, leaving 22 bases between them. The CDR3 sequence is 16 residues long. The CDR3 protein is CASSPQGSRFYHEQYF. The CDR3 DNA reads TGTGCCAGCAGTCCCCAGGGGTCCCGCTTTTACCACGAGCAGTACTTC.

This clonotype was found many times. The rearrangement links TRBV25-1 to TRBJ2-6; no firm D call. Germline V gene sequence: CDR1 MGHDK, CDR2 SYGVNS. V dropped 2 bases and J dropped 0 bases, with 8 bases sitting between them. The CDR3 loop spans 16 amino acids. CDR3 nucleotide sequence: TGTGCCAGCAGTGAACTCCGTTACTCTGGGGCCAACGTCCTGACTTTC. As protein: CASSELRYSGANVLTF.

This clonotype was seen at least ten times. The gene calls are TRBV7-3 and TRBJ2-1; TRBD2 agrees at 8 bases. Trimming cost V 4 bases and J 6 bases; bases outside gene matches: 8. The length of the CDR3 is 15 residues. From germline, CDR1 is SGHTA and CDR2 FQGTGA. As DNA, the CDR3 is TGTGCCAGCAGCTCATTCCCCGGGACTAGCAATGAGCAGTTCTTC. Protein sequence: CASSSFPGTSNEQFF.

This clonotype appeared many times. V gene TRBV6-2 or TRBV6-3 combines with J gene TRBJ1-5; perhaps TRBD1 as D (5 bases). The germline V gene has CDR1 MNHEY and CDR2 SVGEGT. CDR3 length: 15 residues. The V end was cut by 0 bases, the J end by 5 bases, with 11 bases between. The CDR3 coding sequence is TGTGCCAGCAGTTACTCGGGCAGGGTATATCAGCCCCAGCATTTT. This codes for CASSYSGRVYQPQHF.

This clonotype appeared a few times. The CDR3 DNA reads TGCAGCGCCGACACCGCCAATGAGCAGTTCTTC. As protein: CSADTANEQFF. The gene calls are TRBV29-1 and TRBJ2-1; D ambiguous. This CDR3 spans 11 amino acids. Per germline, CDR1 SQVTM and CDR2 ANQGSEA. The ends were cut back, 7 bases at V and 6 bases at J, with 10 bases in the middle.

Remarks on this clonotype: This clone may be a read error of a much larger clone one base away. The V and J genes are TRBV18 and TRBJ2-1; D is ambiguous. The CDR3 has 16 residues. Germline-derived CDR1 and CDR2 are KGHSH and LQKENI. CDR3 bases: TGTGCCAGCTCACCAAAGGACGGAGCCTCCTACAATGGGCAGTTCTTC. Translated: CASSPKDGASYNGQFF.

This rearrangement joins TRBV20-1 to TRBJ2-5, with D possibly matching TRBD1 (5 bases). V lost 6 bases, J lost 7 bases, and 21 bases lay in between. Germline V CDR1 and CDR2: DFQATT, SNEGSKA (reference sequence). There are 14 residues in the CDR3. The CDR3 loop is CSAPYPNPDMTQYF. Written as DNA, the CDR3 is TGCAGTGCCCCATACCCGAACCCGGACATGACCCAGTACTTC.

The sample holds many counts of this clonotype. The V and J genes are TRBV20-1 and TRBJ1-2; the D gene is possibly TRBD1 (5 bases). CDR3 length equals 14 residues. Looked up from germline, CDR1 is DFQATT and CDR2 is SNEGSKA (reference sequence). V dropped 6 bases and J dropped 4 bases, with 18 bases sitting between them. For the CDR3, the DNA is TGCAGTGCACCCCACCGAGAGGGGACCTATGGCTACACCTTC. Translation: CSAPHREGTYGYTF.

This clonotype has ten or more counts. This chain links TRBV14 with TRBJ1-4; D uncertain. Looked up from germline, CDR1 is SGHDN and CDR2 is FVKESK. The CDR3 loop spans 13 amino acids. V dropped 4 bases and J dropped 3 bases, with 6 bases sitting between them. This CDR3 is CASSLMANEKLFF. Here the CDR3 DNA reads TGTGCCAGCAGCCTAATGGCTAATGAAAAACTGTTTTTT.

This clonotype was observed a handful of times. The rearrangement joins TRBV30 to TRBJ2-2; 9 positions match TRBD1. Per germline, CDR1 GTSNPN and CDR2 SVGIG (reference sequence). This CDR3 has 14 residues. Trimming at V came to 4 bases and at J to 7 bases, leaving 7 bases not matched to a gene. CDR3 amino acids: CAWIFRDRVGELFF. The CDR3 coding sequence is TGTGCCTGGATCTTCCGGGACAGGGTCGGGGAGCTGTTTTTT.

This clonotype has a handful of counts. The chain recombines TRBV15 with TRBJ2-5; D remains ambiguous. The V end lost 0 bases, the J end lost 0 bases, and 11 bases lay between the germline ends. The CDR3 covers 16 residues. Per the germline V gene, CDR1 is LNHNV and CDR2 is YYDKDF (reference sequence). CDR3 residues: CATSRDLRPDQETQYF. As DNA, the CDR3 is TGTGCCACCAGCAGAGATCTCCGGCCCGACCAAGAGACCCAGTACTTC. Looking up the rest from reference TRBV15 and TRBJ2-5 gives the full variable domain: DAMVIQNPRYQVTQFGKPVTLSCSQTLNHNVMYWYQQKSSQAPKLLFHYYDKDFNNEADTPDNFQSRRPNTSFCFLDIRSPGLGDTAMYLCATSRDLRPDQETQYFGPGTRLLVL.

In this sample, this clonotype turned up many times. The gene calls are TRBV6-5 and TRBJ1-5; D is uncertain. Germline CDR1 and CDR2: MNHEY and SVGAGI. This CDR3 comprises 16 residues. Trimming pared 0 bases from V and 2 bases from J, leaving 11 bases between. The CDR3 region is CASSYSNGYRNQPQHF. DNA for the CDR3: TGTGCCAGCAGTTACTCGAACGGGTATCGCAATCAGCCCCAGCATTTT.

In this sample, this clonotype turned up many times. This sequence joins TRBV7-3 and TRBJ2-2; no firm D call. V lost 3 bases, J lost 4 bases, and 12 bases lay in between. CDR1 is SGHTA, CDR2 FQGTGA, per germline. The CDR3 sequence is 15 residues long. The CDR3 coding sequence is TGTGCCAGCAGCTTGATGGGTGGCGGCACCGGGGAGCTGTTTTTT. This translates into CASSLMGGGTGELFF.

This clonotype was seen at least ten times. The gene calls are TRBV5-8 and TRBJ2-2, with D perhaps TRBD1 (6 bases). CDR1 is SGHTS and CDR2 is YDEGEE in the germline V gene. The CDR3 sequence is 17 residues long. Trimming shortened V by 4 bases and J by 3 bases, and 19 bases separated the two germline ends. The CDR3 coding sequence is TGTGCCAGCAGCCGACCTACGGACAGTTTGGACACCGGGGAGCTGTTTTTT. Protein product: CASSRPTDSLDTGELFF.

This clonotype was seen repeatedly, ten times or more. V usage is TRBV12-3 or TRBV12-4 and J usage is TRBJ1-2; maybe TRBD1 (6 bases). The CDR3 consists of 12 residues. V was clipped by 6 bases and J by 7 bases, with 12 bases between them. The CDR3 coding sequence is TGTGCCAGCAGCCTCGGGGGCTTTGGCTACACCTTC. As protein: CASSLGGFGYTF.